Listed below are T cell receptor beta chains from one sample, sequenced in a study of blood T cell repertoires in COVID-19. TCRdb's table, derived via immunoSEQ multiplex PCR, lists solely in-frame clones and lacks some. The sample carries fewer than 110,000 clones, more than 70% recorded once. The sequenced sample was peripheral blood. Receptor source: a woman younger than 45 with acute or convalescent COVID-19. Each CDR3 is given with its conserved first and last residue.

j_gene | len | v_gene | CDR3aa
TRBJ2-1 | 16 | TRBV28 | CASSPAGDRGNNEQFF
TRBJ2-3 | 16 | TRBV9 | CASSVGTYPNTDTQYF
TRBJ2-7 | 16 | TRBV18 | CASSLRRQGANYEQYF
TRBJ1-1 | 13 | TRBV14 | CASSQQGATEAFF
TRBJ2-1 | 15 | TRBV5-6 | CASIPGFGSYNEQFF
TRBJ1-2 | 14 | TRBV9 | CASSPPGTNYGYTF
TRBJ1-1 | 14 | TRBV13 | CASSFQGKGTEAFF
TRBJ2-1 | 15 | TRBV9 | CASSARDYVYNEQFF
TRBJ2-3 | 14 | TRBV27 | CASSLYYQRDTQYF
TRBJ2-3 | 15 | TRBV5-1 | CASSLVGSRGDTQYF
TRBJ1-6 | 11 | TRBV12-3/TRBV12-4 | CASSTGSPLHF